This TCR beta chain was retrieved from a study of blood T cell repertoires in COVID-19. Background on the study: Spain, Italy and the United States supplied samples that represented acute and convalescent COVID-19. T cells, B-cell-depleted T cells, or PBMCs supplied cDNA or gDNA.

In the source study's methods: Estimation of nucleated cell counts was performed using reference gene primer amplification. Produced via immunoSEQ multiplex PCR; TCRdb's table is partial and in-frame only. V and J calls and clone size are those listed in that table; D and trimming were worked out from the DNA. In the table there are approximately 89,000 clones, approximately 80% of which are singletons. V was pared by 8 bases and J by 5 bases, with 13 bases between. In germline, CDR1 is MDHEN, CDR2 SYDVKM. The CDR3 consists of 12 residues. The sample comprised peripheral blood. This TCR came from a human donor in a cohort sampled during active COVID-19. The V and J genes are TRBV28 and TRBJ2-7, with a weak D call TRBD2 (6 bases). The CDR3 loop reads CASGGTWDEQYF. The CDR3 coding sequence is TGTGCCAGCGGGGGGACTTGGGACGAGCAGTACTTC. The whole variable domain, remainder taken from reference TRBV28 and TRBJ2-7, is DVKVTQSSRYLVKRTGEKVFLECVQDMDHENMFWYRQDPGLGLRLIYFSYDVKMKEKGDIPEGYSVSREKKERFSLILESASTNQTSMYLCASGGTWDEQYFGPGTRLTVT.